Listed below are T cell receptor beta chains from one sample, sequenced in a study of T cell repertoires in cytomegalovirus infection. TCRdb analysed the reads with MiXCR anew, one entry per CDR3 protein. The data contain more than 95,000 distinct CDR3 sequences, approximately 30% of them seen just once; the ten biggest clones take up about 54%. No antigens are known for them. The material sequenced was CD8+ T cells from cultured PBMCs, taken from culture after CMV antigen stimulation. All receptors derive from a human donor in good health (CMV status not recorded). Some clones in this sample may be carry-over from other donors' samples. Both conserved end residues are part of each CDR3. The D gene is left open where the match is weak. Rows may omit the clone size; those that give it use once, few, many or a size class.

d_call,j_call,clone_size,v_call,cdr3_nt,cdr3_aa
NA,TRBJ2-3,NA,TRBV4-3,TGCGCCAGCAGCCAGTTATTCACAGGGCCCAGCACAGATACGCAGTATTTT,CASSQLFTGPSTDTQYF
TRBD1,TRBJ2-7,NA,TRBV6-1,TGTGCCAGCAGGTCCGGGACAGGGCCCCACGAGCAGTACTTC,CASRSGTGPHEQYF
TRBD1,TRBJ2-6,NA,TRBV6-5,TGTGCCAGCACCGAGCAGGGGGCCGGGGCCAACGTCCTGACTTTC,CASTEQGAGANVLTF
NA,TRBJ1-2,NA,TRBV4-2,TGTGCCAGCAGCCAAGGAGCCGTGGATGGCTACACCTTC,CASSQGAVDGYTF
NA,TRBJ2-1,many,TRBV7-2,TGTGCCAGCAGCTTAGCGCCCGGGGGGCGGGAGCAGTTCTTC,CASSLAPGGREQFF
NA,TRBJ1-1,once,TRBV19,TGTGCCAGTAATGGGCCTGAAGCTTTCTTT,CASNGPEAFF
NA,TRBJ2-7,few,TRBV7-9,TGTGCCAGCAGCTCTACGACAGTAAGACCCTACGAGCAGTACTTC,CASSSTTVRPYEQYF
TRBD1,TRBJ1-5,NA,TRBV2,TGTGCCAGCATGGACAGGTACAATCAGCCCCAGCATTTT,CASMDRYNQPQHF
TRBD1,TRBJ2-7,few,TRBV2,TGTGCCAGCAGCGGGACAGGGGGATACGAGCAGTACTTC,CASSGTGGYEQYF
NA,TRBJ1-1,few,TRBV27,TGTGCCAGCAGGAAAGGCACTGAAGCTTTCTTT,CASRKGTEAFF
TRBD1,TRBJ2-3,few,TRBV6-1,TGTGCCAGCAGCGGGACAGGGTTTCTGGATACGCAGTATTTT,CASSGTGFLDTQYF
NA,TRBJ2-3,few,TRBV20-1,TGCAGTGCCCTACGGGGCCTAGTTTTTTTGGCAGATACGCAGTATTTT,CSALRGLVFLADTQYF
NA,TRBJ2-1,NA,TRBV28,TGTGCCAGCACCCTGGACCTTCGCCCCCACAATGAGCAGTTCTTC,CASTLDLRPHNEQFF
TRBD1,TRBJ1-2,NA,TRBV6-1,TGTGCCAGCAGTGAAGAGGCCCCAGGGGGCTATGGCTACACCTTC,CASSEEAPGGYGYTF
TRBD1,TRBJ1-5,many,TRBV7-6,TGTGCCAGCAGCTTATTACAGGGGGCCTTATATAGCAATCAGCCCCAGCATTTT,CASSLLQGALYSNQPQHF
NA,TRBJ2-7,NA,TRBV3-1,TGTGCCAGCAGCCAAGTCCGCCGGGGGGCAGATTCGTACGAGCAGTACTTC,CASSQVRRGADSYEQYF
TRBD1,TRBJ2-3,NA,TRBV7-9,TGTGCCAGCAGCTTAAAGATTCGAACAGGGGAGCCAGATACGCAGTATTTT,CASSLKIRTGEPDTQYF